A single sample is the source of the 13 T cell receptor beta chains below, sequenced in a study of T cell responses to AZD1222 COVID-19 vaccine (TCRdb year 2021). The intended sense of this specimen's time point label: baseline before first vaccination. Library method: the immunoSEQ multiplex PCR assay. This is the immuneACCESS table as TCRdb keeps it, with only in-frame sequences that have V and J called. A part of the clones is gone; compared with another copy, unresolved V genes explain less than half, and the rest is unexplained. This sample is represented by about 130,000 clones; roughly 94% of them were singletons. The ten largest clonotypes hold about 2.1% of the sample. Sample: peripheral blood, taken on day 0 of AZD1222 vaccination. The source of these receptors is an adult in good health.

The chain carries TRBV3-1 (or the pseudogene TRBV3-2) and TRBJ1-2, with D maybe TRBD1 (5 bases). This CDR3 spans 12 amino acids. Between the trimmed V and J ends, which lost 3 bases and 4 bases, there was a span of 6 bases. Germline loops: CDR1 LGHDT, CDR2 YNNKEL (reference sequence). The CDR3 loop reads CASSQGLYGYTF. The CDR3, as DNA: TGTGCCAGCAGCCAGGGGCTCTATGGCTACACCTTC.

This chain links TRBV3-1 (or the pseudogene TRBV3-2) with TRBJ1-4; TRBD1 might be the D (6 bases). The CDR3 covers 19 residues. Trimming cost V 0 bases and J 2 bases, with 19 bases left between them. Germline loops: CDR1 LGHDT, CDR2 YNNKEL (reference sequence). The CDR3 nucleotides are TGTGCCAGCAGCCAAGATAGTGGGGGCGTCAGACCGACTAATGAAAAACTGTTTTTT. Translating it yields CASSQDSGGVRPTNEKLFF.

Concerning this clone: At one end, the junction sequence differs from germline, possibly due to a read error. This rearrangement joins TRBV7-7 to TRBJ2-7, with TRBD1 identical over 7 bases. CDR1 SSHAT and CDR2 FNYEAQ come from the germline V gene (reference sequence). The CDR3 spans 15 residues. This CDR3 is CASSARQGYGYEQYF. The CDR3 DNA reads as TGTGCTAGCAGCGCCCGACAGGGCTACGGCTACGAGCAGTACTTC.

The chain links TRBV7-9 to TRBJ2-1, with TRBD2 identical over 13 bases. The CDR3 is 19 amino acids. The germline gives CDR1 SEHNR, CDR2 FQNEAQ (reference sequence). V was clipped by 5 bases and J by 9 bases; unmatched bases: 19. CDR3: CASSQDGLAGETSFREQFF. The CDR3 DNA follows: TGTGCCAGCAGCCAAGACGGACTAGCGGGGGAGACCTCCTTCCGTGAGCAGTTCTTC.

The genes are TRBV5-1 and TRBJ2-5, with TRBD1 as a possible D gene (6 bases). The CDR3 covers 15 residues. V was pared by 0 bases and J by 0 bases, with 9 bases between. The germline CDR1 and CDR2 sequences are SGHRS and YFSETQ. The CDR3 coding sequence is TGCGCCAGCAGCTTGGAGGGACACAACCAAGAGACCCAGTACTTC. The encoded protein is CASSLEGHNQETQYF. The entire variable domain, with the rest obtained from reference TRBV5-1 and TRBJ2-5, is as follows: KAGVTQTPRYLIKTRGQQVTLSCSPISGHRSVSWYQQTPGQGLQFLFEYFSETQRNKGNFPGRFSGRQFSNSRSEMNVSTLELGDSALYLCASSLEGHNQETQYFGPGTRLLVL.

The V and J genes are TRBV19 and TRBJ1-4; D possibly corresponds to TRBD1 (6 bases). Trimming cost V 2 bases and J 2 bases, with 9 bases left between them. Per germline, CDR1 LNHDA and CDR2 SQIVND (reference sequence). The CDR3 extends over 15 amino acids. The chain's CDR3 is CASSIRQGTNEKLFF. In DNA form, the CDR3 reads TGTGCCAGTAGTATACGGCAGGGGACTAATGAAAAACTGTTTTTT.

The V gene is TRBV6-2 or TRBV6-3, the J gene TRBJ1-1; D remains ambiguous. V lost 4 bases to trimming and J lost 7 bases, with 13 bases between them. The CDR3 loop spans 13 amino acids. Germline lookup yields CDR1 MNHEY and CDR2 SVGEGT. For the CDR3, the DNA is TGTGCCAGCAGTTTTCCGTCCGGCATTGAAGCTTTCTTT. It codes for CASSFPSGIEAFF.

The V gene is TRBV12-3 or TRBV12-4, the J gene TRBJ1-1; D is possibly TRBD1 (6 bases). Trimming pared 7 bases from V and 2 bases from J, leaving 8 bases between. CDR3 length: 12 residues. The CDR3 DNA follows: TGTGCCAGCAAGGGGGATAACACTGAAGCTTTCTTT. This translates into CASKGDNTEAFF.

The V call is TRBV4-3, the J call TRBJ2-2, with TRBD2 matching over 7 bases. The ends lost 2 bases at V and 5 bases at J; junction bases unmatched: 5. The V gene's germline CDR1 is LGHNA and CDR2 YSLEER. The CDR3 covers 15 residues. The CDR3 reads CASSQYREVTGELFF. As DNA, the CDR3 is TGCGCCAGCAGCCAATACCGGGAGGTAACCGGGGAGCTGTTTTTT.

The chain is built from TRBV19 and TRBJ2-4; D is possibly TRBD1 or TRBD2 (5 bases each). Germline assignment: CDR1 LNHDA and CDR2 SQIVND (reference sequence). The CDR3 has 14 amino acids. V was trimmed by 5 bases and J by 0 bases, leaving 8 bases between them. CDR3 protein: CASSPGTAKNIQYF. In nucleotides, the CDR3 is TGTGCCAGTAGTCCCGGGACAGCCAAAAACATTCAGTACTTC.

This chain joins TRBV5-5 and TRBJ1-1; no firm D call. Germline V gives CDR1 SGHKS, CDR2 YYEKEE (reference sequence). V was trimmed by 1 base and J by 3 bases, leaving 13 bases between them. The CDR3 contains 15 residues. The CDR3, as DNA: TGTGCCAGCAGCTTGCGTGGAGGGATGGACACTGAAGCTTTCTTT. Protein product: CASSLRGGMDTEAFF.

This clone has only one observation. The V call is TRBV6-1, the J call TRBJ2-7, with D perhaps matching TRBD1 (6 bases). V shed 3 bases and J shed 4 bases, with 13 bases lying between them. Germline V gives CDR1 MNHNS, CDR2 SASEGT. The CDR3 is 14 residues long. The CDR3 region is CASSEGAQSYEQYF. CDR3 sequence (DNA): TGTGCCAGCAGTGAGGGGGCCCAATCATACGAGCAGTACTTC.

The chain carries TRBV5-4 and TRBJ2-1; the D gene is possibly TRBD1 (5 bases). CDR1 and CDR2 from the germline V gene are SGHNT and YYREEE (reference sequence). V was shortened by 1 base and J by 0 bases, with 11 bases between the two germline ends. The CDR3 is 16 amino acids. CDR3 DNA: TGTGCCAGCAGCTTGTCAGGGATAAGCTCCTACAATGAGCAGTTCTTC. Residues: CASSLSGISSYNEQFF.